This TCR beta chain was sequenced for a study of shared clonotypes between healthy human individuals. Overall study findings and caveats: Four donors had 4% to 6.5% of their naive CD4 clonotypes in common.

In the naive CD8 group, cells lacked CD45RO and were positively selected for CCR7, so terminally differentiated effector memory CD45RA+ cells were left out. Concerning this clone: The antigen remains unidentified.

Assay used: immunoSEQ multiplex PCR; TCRdb lists only in-frame clones, some missing. The sample includes roughly 2.1 million clones, around 93% of them seen just once. The CDR3 sequence is 15 residues long. Trimming cost V 3 bases and J 6 bases, with 18 bases left between them. CDR1 and CDR2 from the germline V gene are LNHDA and SQIVND (reference sequence). The sequenced sample was naive CD8+ T cells from PBMCs. This sequence joins TRBV19 and TRBJ2-7, with TRBD1 as a possible D gene (5 bases). This clonotype was obtained from a man aged 18 to 30 in good health. Some clones in this sample may be carry-over from other donors' samples. In DNA, the CDR3 is TGTGCCAGTAGTATCGGGCAGGGATATCTCCTCGAGCAGTACTTC. It is translated as CASSIGQGYLLEQYF. The full variable domain, completed using reference TRBV19 and TRBJ2-7, is DGGITQSPKYLFRKEGQNVTLSCEQNLNHDAMYWYRQDPGQGLRLIYYSQIVNDFQKGDIAEGYSVSREKKESFPLTVTSAQKNPTAFYLCASSIGQGYLLEQYFGPGTRLTVT.